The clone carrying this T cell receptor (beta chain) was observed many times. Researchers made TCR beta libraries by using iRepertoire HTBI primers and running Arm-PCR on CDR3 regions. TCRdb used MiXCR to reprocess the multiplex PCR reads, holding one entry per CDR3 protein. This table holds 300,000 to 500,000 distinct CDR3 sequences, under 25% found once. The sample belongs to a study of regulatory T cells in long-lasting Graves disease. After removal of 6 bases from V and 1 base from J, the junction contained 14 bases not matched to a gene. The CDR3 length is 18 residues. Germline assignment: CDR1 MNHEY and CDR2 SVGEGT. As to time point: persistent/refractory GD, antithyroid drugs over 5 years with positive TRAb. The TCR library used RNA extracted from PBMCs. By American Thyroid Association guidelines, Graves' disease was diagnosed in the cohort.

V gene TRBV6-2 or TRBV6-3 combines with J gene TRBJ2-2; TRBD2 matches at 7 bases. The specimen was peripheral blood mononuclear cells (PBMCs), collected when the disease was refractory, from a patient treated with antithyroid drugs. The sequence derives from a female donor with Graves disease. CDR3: CASRPPTSGTLNTGELFF. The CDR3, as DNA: TGTGCCAGCAGACCCCCGACAAGCGGGACCTTGAACACCGGGGAGCTGTTTTTT.